The present entry profiles one T cell receptor beta chain with its context. This clone was recorded only once. What this receptor recognizes is not known. No much larger clone is present one base from it, and per-base qualities are unavailable. The CDR3 contains 17 residues, cysteine and phenylalanine counted. Just the 51-base CDR3 DNA is kept, in frame starting at base 1. Trimmed from V: 8 bases; trimmed from J: 2 bases; junction bases lacking a gene match: 17. Enrolling through a virtual design, the prospective study's participants ranged in age from roughly 18 to 90 years and lived across roughly 23 United States geographic areas. Cohort assignment in the prospective study relied on participant-reported clinical history from a screening survey and a study questionnaire. Recovered participants in ImmuneRACE Cohort 3 were defined by two consecutive negative NP/OP PCR tests, clearance by a healthcare professional, or resolution of symptoms. In the prospective study, whole blood, serum and a nasopharyngeal or oropharyngeal swab were collected from each participant by mobile phlebotomists. Prospective study participants could optionally give additional blood draws and questionnaires over a roughly 2-month period. Blood samples from the prospective study were shipped frozen or at room temperature prior to DNA extraction.

The immunoSEQ Assay, a bias-controlled multiplex PCR, was used to amplify TCRbeta CDR3 regions from genomic DNA. In the source study's methods: The number of nucleated cells in each sample was estimated from the amplification of reference gene primers within the assay. To quantify the absolute abundance of each unique TCRbeta CDR3 rearrangement, sequence reads were collapsed and filtered. For each sample, productive Simpson clonality was calculated by taking the square root of Simpson's diversity index across productive rearrangements. Not all clones reach the TCRdb copy of this immuneACCESS table, which keeps in-frame sequences only. Checked studies attribute under half of the gap to unresolved V genes and leave the rest unexplained. D and trimming come from the DNA, and the V and J calls and clone size come from that table. This sample has approximately 300,000 clones in its table, and approximately 85% of those were observed once. The ten largest clonotypes hold more than 3.5% of the sample.

This sample is drawn from a study of blood T cell repertoires in COVID-19 (dated by TCRdb to 2018 to 2020). For the wider study: Samples covering the acute and convalescent phases of COVID-19 were provided by collaborators in the United States, Italy and Spain. The material from the prospective study consisted of cDNA or gDNA derived from T cells, B-cell-depleted T cells, or PBMCs. Where available, HLA class I and class II types were obtained from metadata supplied by the sample provider rather than from assay-based typing. Subjects who had been exposed to COVID-19, were actively infected with it, or had recovered from it provided the deeply sampled blood TCRbeta repertoires that made up the dataset. The samples were drawn from the first 160 participants of the ongoing ImmuneRACE study and from 950 to 1,500 subjects provided by 6 global collaborators. The repertoires were released in a freely available public database intended as a resource for research on the immune response to SARS-CoV-2. The sample metadata nearly always contained a de-identified subject ID, COVID-19 status, age in years and sex. What the work shows at the level of the full study, not this receptor alone: How much clinical and demographic metadata was included differed by source and by participant, and the metadata was provided uncurated.

The sequenced sample was PBMCs or T cells enriched from blood (not recorded which). This chain is built from TRBV23-1 and TRBJ2-7; 8 central bases correspond to TRBD1. TRBV23-1 is an open reading frame, and its role is uncertain. The source of this sequence is a woman in her twenties or thirties who had recovered from COVID-19. The DNA sequence follows: TGCGCCAGCCCAGACGGACAGGGTGCGAGAGGGCCCTACGAGCAGTACTTC. This yields the protein CASPDGQGARGPYEQYF.